The 26 T cell receptor beta chains listed next were all sequenced from one sample in a study of vaccination and CD4 T cells after COVID-19. No antigen has been identified for these receptors. Specified treatment: approximately 9-day PBMC culture with coronavirus spike peptide pools or control peptides (ViraFEST assay). The study sequenced cultured CD4+ T cell DNA using the Oncomine TCR Beta short-read assay. Using its own MiXCR run on the PCR reads, TCRdb lists one record per CDR3 protein. The table has roughly 7,300 distinct CDR3 sequences, less than 60% seen once. Material: CD4+ T cells from blood, cultured in vitro. These receptors were obtained from a human donor who had recovered from COVID-19.

Worth noting for this clonotype: Sequence at one end of the junction differs from germline and may be a read error. The chain combines TRBV20-1 with TRBJ2-7; D is perhaps TRBD1 or TRBD2 (5 bases each). The CDR3 sequence is 12 residues long. Germline-derived CDR1 and CDR2 are DFQATT and SNEGSKA (reference sequence). CDR3 coding DNA: TGCAGCGCTAGTGGGGGATCCTACGAGCAGTACTTC. This gives the protein CSASGGSYEQYF.

This clonotype was counted only a few times. The V and J genes are TRBV6-5 and TRBJ1-1, with D perhaps matching TRBD1 (5 bases). The CDR3 loop spans 16 amino acids. Germline loops: CDR1 MNHEY, CDR2 SVGAGI. The V end was cut by 2 bases, the J end by 1 base, with 14 bases between. The CDR3 bases are TGTGCCAGCAGTTACACTTTCCCAGGGAGGAACACTGAAGCTTTCTTT. It encodes CASSYTFPGRNTEAFF.

The V call is TRBV6-1, the J call TRBJ1-5, with D tentatively TRBD1 (5 bases). Trimming took off 3 bases at V and 0 bases at J, with 12 bases between the two ends. Germline CDR1 reads MNHNS; CDR2 reads SASEGT. The CDR3 spans 16 residues. Here the CDR3 DNA reads TGTGCCAGCAGTGAGACAGAACCATATAGCAATCAGCCCCAGCATTTT. This sequence encodes CASSETEPYSNQPQHF.

This clonotype was observed a single time. The V and J genes are TRBV7-2 and TRBJ1-1; 10 bases align to TRBD1. The V gene's germline CDR1 is SGHTA and CDR2 FQGNSA. V lost 5 bases, J lost 3 bases, and 6 bases stayed unmatched. This CDR3 is built from 15 residues. The CDR3 region has the DNA TGTGCCAGCAGCCGGGACAGGGGAGGGGACACTGAAGCTTTCTTT. Encoded protein: CASSRDRGGDTEAFF.

The chain carries TRBV12-3 or TRBV12-4 and TRBJ1-6, with a possible D match to TRBD1 (5 bases). V gave up 3 bases and J gave up 7 bases, with 10 bases separating them. CDR3 size: 14 residues. The CDR3 loop is CASSFRDQNSPLHF. In DNA, the CDR3 is TGTGCCAGCAGTTTCCGGGACCAGAATTCACCCCTCCACTTT.

V is TRBV2 and J is TRBJ2-2; no definite D call. In germline, CDR1 is SNHLY, CDR2 FYNNEI. V lost 5 bases to trimming and J lost 0 bases, with 10 bases between them. This CDR3 is 15 amino acids long. CDR3 sequence: CASSSWPANTGELFF. In nucleotides, the CDR3 is TGTGCCAGCAGTTCTTGGCCGGCGAACACCGGGGAGCTGTTTTTT.

This clonotype has just one count. The chain combines TRBV19 with TRBJ2-2, with D tentatively TRBD2 (6 bases). Germline V gene data show CDR1 as LNHDA and CDR2 as SQIVND (reference sequence). Between the trimmed V and J ends, which lost 10 bases and 5 bases, there was a span of 20 bases. The CDR3 has 15 amino acids. The CDR3, as DNA: TGTGCCACCTCGGAGGGGTGGGAGCTTACCGGGGAGCTGTTTTTT. Amino acid sequence: CATSEGWELTGELFF.

This clonotype qualifies as large (0.1 to 1%). This sequence joins TRBV20-1 and TRBJ1-2; 10 bases align to TRBD1. This CDR3 has 12 amino acids. The trim removed 6 bases at V and 4 bases at J, leaving 2 bases unmatched. The germline gives CDR1 DFQATT, CDR2 SNEGSKA (reference sequence). The CDR3 sequence is CSARTGGYGYTF. CDR3 in DNA: TGCAGTGCGCGGACAGGGGGCTATGGCTACACCTTC.

The V call is TRBV11-3, the J call TRBJ1-3; perhaps TRBD1 as D (5 bases). The V end lost 4 bases, the J end lost 11 bases, and 15 bases lay between the germline ends. Germline V gene data show CDR1 as SGHNT and CDR2 as YENEEA. This CDR3 region has 13 residues. The CDR3 reads CASSWQGLQPIYF. Here the CDR3 DNA reads TGTGCCAGCAGCTGGCAGGGTCTTCAACCCATATATTTT.

In the case of this clonotype: A junction end diverges from the germline sequence, so it may reflect a read error. The rearrangement links TRBV6-1 to TRBJ2-7; maybe TRBD1 (6 bases). CDR1 MNHNS and CDR2 SASEGT come from the germline V gene. The CDR3 length is 12 residues. The chain's CDR3 is CASRHRDTEEYF. The CDR3 nucleotides read TGTGCCAGCAGACACCGGGACACCGAGGAGTACTTC.

The V gene is TRBV19, the J gene TRBJ2-4, with D tentatively TRBD1 (5 bases). The CDR3 is made up of 14 amino acids. V lost 1 base and J 6 bases, leaving 10 bases between the germline ends. Per germline, CDR1 LNHDA and CDR2 SQIVND (reference sequence). The CDR3 nucleotides are TGTGCCAGTAGTATAGCAGGGTTGATAAACATTCAGTACTTC. It specifies CASSIAGLINIQYF.

This clonotype appeared a few times. The chain has TRBV10-3 and TRBJ1-2; D not resolved. Trimming took off 8 bases at V and 8 bases at J, with 15 bases between the two ends. From germline, CDR1 is ENHRY and CDR2 SYGVKD. This CDR3 is 12 amino acids long. The CDR3: CAIGGGEGGYTF. The CDR3 region has the DNA TGTGCCATCGGAGGAGGTGAAGGGGGCTACACCTTC.

This chain uses TRBV25-1 with TRBJ2-2, with 11 bases that match TRBD1. The CDR3 is 15 amino acids. After removal of 4 bases from V and 10 bases from J, the junction contained 8 bases not matched to a gene. Germline-derived CDR1 and CDR2 are MGHDK and SYGVNS. The CDR3 here is CASSAFGQGAAELFF. CDR3 sequence (DNA): TGTGCCAGCAGTGCCTTTGGACAGGGGGCAGCGGAGCTGTTTTTT.

This clonotype was seen a single time. The genes are TRBV25-1 and TRBJ1-2; TRBD1 matches 7 bases. V lost 8 bases and J lost 8; bases outside the gene matches: 11. Germline V gene sequence: CDR1 MGHDK, CDR2 SYGVNS. CDR3 length: 13 amino acids. The CDR3 spells CASPRDSQWGYTF. The DNA for the CDR3 is TGTGCCAGCCCCAGGGACAGCCAGTGGGGCTACACCTTC.

The V and J genes are TRBV24-1 and TRBJ1-1; 9 positions match TRBD1. The CDR3 spans 14 residues. The V and J ends lost 5 bases and 3 bases, in that order; junction bases with no gene match: 3. Germline V gene lookup returns CDR1 KGHDR and CDR2 SFDVKD. The CDR3 here is CATSGTGVYTEAFF. The CDR3 nucleotides are TGTGCCACCAGTGGGACAGGGGTTTACACTGAAGCTTTCTTT.

The chain links TRBV11-3 to TRBJ1-6; unclear D gene. CDR1 and CDR2 (germline): SGHNT, YENEEA. CDR3 size: 14 residues. Trimming took 3 bases from V and 9 from J, leaving 12 bases between them. CDR3 in amino acids: CASSLSPDGSPLHF. CDR3 in DNA: TGTGCCAGCAGCTTGAGCCCTGATGGTTCACCCCTCCACTTT.

This clonotype rates as large. The chain employs TRBV2 and TRBJ1-2; D is ambiguous. This CDR3 is built from 14 residues. V dropped 2 bases and J dropped 2 bases, with 9 bases sitting between them. Germline assignment: CDR1 SNHLY and CDR2 FYNNEI. The DNA for the CDR3 is TGTGCCAGCAGTGAATTGGGGTTAAACTATGGCTACACCTTC. Translation gives CASSELGLNYGYTF.

The genes are TRBV7-2 and TRBJ2-1; 13 nucleotides align to TRBD2. The CDR3 covers 13 residues. With V trimmed by 5 bases and J by 10 bases, 2 bases remained unmatched. Germline CDR1 and CDR2: SGHTA and FQGNSA. In DNA form, the CDR3 reads TGTGCCAGCAGCACGGGACTAGCGGGAGAGCAGTTCTTC. Its translation: CASSTGLAGEQFF.

The genes are TRBV14 and TRBJ1-1, with D tentatively TRBD1 (5 bases). V was shortened by 4 bases and J by 4 bases, with 19 bases between the two germline ends. There are 16 residues in the CDR3. Germline values: CDR1 SGHDN, CDR2 FVKESK. The CDR3 reads CASSRLPQASGTEAFF. CDR3 nucleotides: TGTGCCAGCAGCCGACTTCCACAGGCGAGTGGCACTGAAGCTTTCTTT. The full variable domain, with the rest looked up from reference TRBV14 and TRBJ1-1, is EAGVTQFPSHSVIEKGQTVTLRCDPISGHDNLYWYRRVMGKEIKFLLHFVKESKQDESGMPNNRFLAERTGGTYSTLKVQPAELEDSGVYFCASSRLPQASGTEAFFGQGTRLTVV.

This clonotype showed up just a few times. The chain links TRBV7-2 to TRBJ1-2, with unresolved D. From germline, CDR1 is SGHTA and CDR2 FQGNSA. The CDR3 totals 12 residues. The germline V and J ends were trimmed by 1 base and 11 bases, with 11 bases remaining between them. CDR3 in amino acids: CASSLGLVAYTF. DNA for the CDR3: TGTGCCAGCAGCTTAGGCTTAGTAGCGTACACCTTC. Filled out from reference TRBV7-2 and TRBJ1-2, the complete variable domain reads GAGVSQSPSNKVTEKGKDVELRCDPISGHTALYWYRQSLGQGLEFLIYFQGNSAPDKSGLPSDRFSAERTGGSVSTLTIQRTQQEDSAVYLCASSLGLVAYTFGSGTRLTVV.

This clonotype is large in the sample. This chain uses TRBV6-1 with TRBJ1-6, with 8 bases lining up with TRBD1. V shed 7 bases and J 7 bases; nucleotides not matched to a gene: 15. CDR1 is MNHNS and CDR2 is SASEGT in the germline V gene. The CDR3 is 17 amino acids. This CDR3 is CASTLEPPGQANSPLHF. CDR3 nucleotide sequence: TGTGCCAGCACCTTAGAACCACCGGGACAGGCGAATTCACCCCTCCACTTT.

The V gene is TRBV11-1, the J gene TRBJ2-5; TRBD2 is a possible D gene (5 bases). Germline V gene lookup returns CDR1 SGHAT and CDR2 FQDESV (reference sequence). The V end was cut by 4 bases, the J end by 5 bases, with 17 bases between. The CDR3 is 15 amino acids. The CDR3 loop reads CASSYSDYRSETQYF. CDR3 coding DNA: TGTGCCAGCAGCTACTCCGACTACCGCTCGGAGACCCAGTACTTC.

This clonotype was found a few times. The genes are TRBV2 and TRBJ1-6, with 10 bases fitting TRBD1. The length of the CDR3 is 15 residues. The ends lost 8 bases at V and 7 bases at J; junction bases unmatched: 8. CDR1 SNHLY and CDR2 FYNNEI come from the germline V gene. The chain's CDR3 is CASGTGVSGNSPLHF. CDR3 bases: TGTGCCAGCGGGACAGGGGTCAGTGGGAATTCACCCCTCCACTTT.

This chain joins TRBV12-3 or TRBV12-4 and TRBJ2-5, with 8 bases fitting TRBD2. This CDR3 comprises 15 residues. The V and J ends lost 3 bases and 2 bases, in that order; junction bases with no gene match: 5. The CDR3: CASSLNGGGQETQYF. DNA for the CDR3: TGTGCCAGCAGTTTGAACGGGGGGGGGCAAGAGACCCAGTACTTC.

This clonotype was recorded a few times. The chain is built from TRBV21-1 and TRBJ1-5; the D segment call TRBD1 is taken from the table without a DNA check. TRBV21-1 is a pseudogene locus. The CDR3 has 17 amino acids. CDR3 in amino acids: CASSKVRDRAFDQPQHF. DNA for the CDR3: TGTGCCAGCAGCAAAGTAAGGGACAGGGCTTTTGATCAGCCCCAGCATTTT.

J is TRBJ1-2 and V is TRBV6-1; TRBD1 agrees at 8 bases. The CDR3 extends over 13 amino acids. Germline V gives CDR1 MNHNS, CDR2 SASEGT. The V and J ends lost 8 bases and 7 bases, in that order; junction bases with no gene match: 9. CDR3 coding DNA: TGTGCCAGCTACAGGGGGGCGCCCGGTGGCTACACCTTC. Translation gives CASYRGAPGGYTF.